This T cell receptor beta chain was documented in a study of Graves' ophthalmopathy and Graves' hyperthyroidism (dated by TCRdb to between 2018 and 2020). At the level of the whole study: Peripheral blood samples were taken at the time of initial diagnosis, before any treatment was given. An independent validation cohort was composed of around 19 hyperthyroidism patients and about 17 patients who later progressed from hyperthyroidism to ophthalmopathy. T-cell repertoires of thyroid tissue and blood were compared in over 5 hyperthyroidism patients. After sampling, hyperthyroidism patients received methimazole starting at 30 mg daily, and ophthalmopathy patients received high-dose intravenous methylprednisolone. The study used TCR beta repertoire signatures to distinguish Graves' ophthalmopathy from Graves' hyperthyroidism and to predict progression to ophthalmopathy. A discovery set of 95 to 100 patients (around 45 ophthalmopathy, under 65 stable hyperthyroidism) was enrolled to explore V-J signatures distinguishing ophthalmopathy from hyperthyroidism. In total, 135 blood samples were TCR-sequenced: 40 to 45 ophthalmopathy, around 75 hyperthyroidism and about 17 hyperthyroidism-to-ophthalmopathy patients. Study-level results and caveats: In validation, the model predicted ophthalmopathy progression with more than 55% sensitivity and 72% to 80% specificity; 12 predicted patients were CT-confirmed with GO in a median of about 7.1 months. Ophthalmopathy was separated from stable hyperthyroidism by the 13-signature model with about 88% sensitivity and around 81% specificity in cross-validation and with 80%/75% in the test set. Among expanded thyroid clonotypes with frequency above 0.001, most also showed up in blood, which suggests that blood repertoires may reflect the thyroid immune response. Sample size was not statistically predetermined, and group allocation was not concealed from the investigators.

This clonotype was detected only a few times. Its antigen specificity is not known. Base quality data are lacking; no much larger clone is found one base away. For repertoire sequencing, the TCR beta CDR3 regions were amplified from RNA transcripts. A first-round RT-PCR used HTBI primers with the Qiagen OneStep RT-PCR kit, followed by a second-round multiplex PCR, size selection and purification. The libraries underwent paired-end sequencing with 100 bp reads on an Illumina HiSeq2000. Regarding the original processing steps: SOAPnuke was used to process the reads, removing any read that contained adapters or uncalled bases, had a mean Phred below 15, or lacked an exact match to the constant primer or identifier. High-quality paired reads were merged with COPE v1.2.5. Each unique nucleotide sequence was treated as a clonotype, and MiTCR v1.1 was used to align the clonotypes to the IMGT TRB V, D and J references. Only V-J combinations with frequency above 0.0001 were analysed, covering approximately 99% of repertoires. For each V-J combination, a TCR clonal expansion and chaos score was defined as F50 clonal expansion divided by the chaos observed in the TCRdist matrix. Welch's t-statistics and random forest were used to reduce features to about a dozen V-J combinations, which were fed into a naive Bayes classifier. The Morisita-Horn index was used to measure how similar the thyroid and blood repertoires were. The raw public reads went through TCRdb reprocessing: fastp at Q25, MiXCR clone calling, in-frame beta chains kept. Entries are consolidated by CDR3 protein sequence, retaining the most common genes and DNA. These V and J calls derive from TCRdb rather than the authors' analysis. The sample table contains some 350,000 distinct CDR3 sequences; only one count was recorded for roughly 17% of them. The leading ten clones occupy about 2.4% of the sample.

Stable hyperthyroidism was defined as no progression to ophthalmopathy within 18 months of follow-up. Patients with hyperthyroidism were aged 18 to 65 years, had been newly diagnosed, and had a disease duration of less than 2 months. Patients were excluded if they had other autoimmune diseases, uncontrolled infections, pregnancy or lactation. Clinical symptoms, serum thyroxine, TRAb, thyroid ultrasound and orbital computed tomography were used for diagnosis. Ficoll-Paque density gradient centrifugation was used to isolate PBMCs from around 9.1 ml of fresh peripheral blood. Total RNA was extracted using Trizol reagent, and RNA quality was checked on an Agilent 2100 Bioanalyzer. CDR1 MGHRA and CDR2 YSYEKL are derived from the germline V gene. V and J are truncated by 5 bases and 4 bases respectively, leaving an intervening sequence of 18 bases. Taken from cysteine to phenylalanine, the CDR3 has 15 residues. Only the CDR3 DNA stays, 45 bases, in frame from base 1.

Recombination joined TRBV4-1 with TRBJ2-7; possibly the D gene is TRBD2, per 6 matching bases. The TCR sequence derives from an adult woman with stable Graves' hyperthyroidism. The sample comprised peripheral blood. This receptor has the CDR3 CASSFSKGLSYEQYF. The sequenced DNA is TGCGCCAGCAGCTTCAGTAAAGGACTATCATACGAGCAGTACTTC.